The 23 T cell receptor beta chains reported below all come from one sample, sequenced in a study of blood T cell repertoires in COVID-19. TCRdb keeps only in-frame clones here, not all; method: immunoSEQ multiplex PCR. The sample carries about 260,000 clones, about 81% recorded once. The sequenced material came from PBMCs or T cells enriched from blood (not recorded which). The receptor source for this set is a man younger than 45 with acute COVID-19.

Here the CDR3 DNA reads TGTGCCAGTAAAACTGGAGGCACAAACACCGGGGAGCTGTTTTTT. Protein product: CASKTGGTNTGELFF. V and J are TRBV19 and TRBJ2-2; D possibly corresponds to TRBD2 (5 bases). This CDR3 spans 15 amino acids. Germline V gives CDR1 LNHDA, CDR2 SQIVND (reference sequence). V dropped 7 bases and J dropped 2 bases, with 14 bases sitting between them.

This clone showed up just a few times. The V and J genes are TRBV25-1 and TRBJ1-6; D call uncertain. Trimming cost V 0 bases and J 8 bases, with 8 bases left between them. The germline CDR1 and CDR2 sequences are MGHDK and SYGVNS. The CDR3 contains 14 residues. The chain's CDR3 is CASSEYADDSPLHF. In nucleotides, the CDR3 is TGTGCCAGCAGTGAATACGCAGATGATTCACCCCTCCACTTT.

The chain is built from TRBV5-4 and TRBJ1-1, with 7 bases that match TRBD1. Germline CDR1 is SGHNT and CDR2 is YYREEE (reference sequence). After removal of 4 bases from V and 1 base from J, the junction contained 4 bases not matched to a gene. This CDR3 is 14 amino acids long. The CDR3 DNA reads as TGTGCCAGCAGCCAGGGACAGCAGAACACTGAAGCTTTCTTT. Residues: CASSQGQQNTEAFF.

The rearrangement uses TRBV18 and TRBJ2-3; 10 bases are a match to TRBD2. Germline V gene sequence: CDR1 KGHSH, CDR2 LQKENI. V trimming: 1 base; J trimming: 4 bases; junction bases outside the gene matches: 5. The CDR3 runs to 16 residues. CDR3 DNA: TGTGCCAGCTCACCACGAGCGGGAGGGAGGGCAGATACGCAGTATTTT. Its protein product is CASSPRAGGRADTQYF.

This clone was detected only a few times. The gene calls are TRBV28 and TRBJ1-5; D is uncertain. This CDR3 has 11 residues. The germline gives CDR1 MDHEN, CDR2 SYDVKM. The V end was cut by 5 bases, the J end by 13 bases, with 12 bases between. CDR3 DNA sequence: TGTGCCAGCAGTCCCCCTCCCGGTCAGCATTTT. This codes for CASSPPPGQHF.

This clone occurred many times. The chain employs TRBV4-1 and TRBJ1-1; D unclear. This CDR3 is 11 amino acids long. The V and J ends lost 1 base and 11 bases respectively, with 8 bases between them. Germline CDR1 is MGHRA and CDR2 is YSYEKL. The CDR3 DNA follows: TGCGCCAGCAGCCAAGGGGCGGGGGCTTTCTTT. Translating gives CASSQGAGAFF.

This chain uses TRBV7-3 with TRBJ2-1; 7 nucleotides line up with TRBD1. The CDR3 covers 14 residues. In germline, CDR1 is SGHTA, CDR2 FQGTGA. The V gene end was trimmed by 2 bases and the J gene end by 10 bases; junction bases not matched to a gene: 8. This CDR3 reads CASSLSGGVGEQFF. CDR3 nucleotide sequence: TGTGCCAGCAGCTTATCAGGGGGAGTAGGAGAGCAGTTCTTC.

This chain links TRBV6-2 or TRBV6-3 with TRBJ2-2; unclear D gene. Germline values: CDR1 MNHEY, CDR2 SVGEGT. The CDR3 loop spans 13 amino acids. The V gene lost 2 bases and the J gene lost 3 bases, with 4 bases spanning the gap. This CDR3 reads CASSYQDTGELFF. CDR3 nucleotide sequence: TGTGCCAGCAGTTACCAGGACACCGGGGAGCTGTTTTTT.

The chain carries TRBV28 and TRBJ1-6; unclear D gene. The CDR3 has 13 amino acids. CDR1 is MDHEN and CDR2 is SYDVKM in the germline V gene. V was clipped by 8 bases and J by 5 bases, with 10 bases between them. The CDR3: CASFGENNSPLHF. CDR3 bases: TGTGCCAGCTTCGGGGAGAATAATTCACCCCTCCACTTT. Drawing the rest from reference TRBV28 and TRBJ1-6, the complete variable domain is DVKVTQSSRYLVKRTGEKVFLECVQDMDHENMFWYRQDPGLGLRLIYFSYDVKMKEKGDIPEGYSVSREKKERFSLILESASTNQTSMYLCASFGENNSPLHFGNGTRLTVT.

This chain links TRBV20-1 with TRBJ1-2, with a tentative D call TRBD1 (6 bases). This CDR3 comprises 16 residues. Trimming removed 3 bases at V and 8 bases at J, with 25 bases between. Germline-derived CDR1 and CDR2 are DFQATT and SNEGSKA (reference sequence). The CDR3 spells CSASKIVTGFVGGYTF. The CDR3 DNA is TGCAGTGCTAGTAAGATTGTGACAGGTTTCGTTGGCGGCTACACCTTC.

This clone appeared once. This chain joins TRBV2 and TRBJ1-1; TRBD1 matches 7 bases. With 5 bases clipped from V and 4 bases from J, the junction kept 4 bases outside the gene matches. The CDR3 runs to 13 residues. Germline V CDR1 and CDR2: SNHLY, FYNNEI. This CDR3 is CASSSDRATEAFF. The DNA of the CDR3 is TGTGCCAGCAGTAGCGACAGGGCCACTGAAGCTTTCTTT.

This chain connects TRBV7-2 to TRBJ2-5; 7 positions match TRBD1. This CDR3 comprises 18 residues. In germline, CDR1 is SGHTA, CDR2 FQGNSA. Germline trimming cut 3 bases from V and 3 bases from J; bases unmatched to any gene: 16. CDR3: CASSFTGVGMRGEETQYF. The CDR3 nucleotides read TGTGCCAGCAGCTTTACAGGGGTTGGAATGAGAGGGGAAGAGACCCAGTACTTC.

The chain is built from TRBV19 and TRBJ2-1; TRBD2 matches at 8 bases. From germline, CDR1 is LNHDA and CDR2 SQIVND (reference sequence). V lost 2 bases to trimming and J lost 8 bases; unmatched junction nucleotides: 8. The CDR3 sequence is 15 residues long. Written as DNA, the CDR3 is TGTGCCAGTAGTATAATAGCGGGATACCGCGATGAGCAGTTCTTC. Residues: CASSIIAGYRDEQFF.

The chain uses TRBV2 and TRBJ2-2; 14 bases agree with TRBD2. In germline, CDR1 is SNHLY, CDR2 FYNNEI. Trimming at V came to 6 bases and at J to 2 bases, leaving 2 bases not matched to a gene. The CDR3 extends over 16 amino acids. The CDR3 loop reads CASSGLAGGNTGELFF. DNA for the CDR3: TGTGCCAGCAGCGGACTAGCGGGGGGAAACACCGGGGAGCTGTTTTTT.

V is TRBV14 and J is TRBJ2-7; tentatively, D is TRBD2 (5 bases). The CDR3 is made up of 13 amino acids. CDR1 and CDR2 from the germline V gene are SGHDN and FVKESK. The ends were cut back, 1 base at V and 6 bases at J, with 10 bases in the middle. CDR3 protein: CASSQARGGEQYV. The CDR3 DNA is TGTGCCAGCAGCCAAGCACGGGGTGGCGAGCAGTACGTC.

This clone was detected once. The chain carries TRBV11-2 and TRBJ2-3; D unclear. The CDR3 length is 16 residues. The V gene's germline CDR1 is SGHAT and CDR2 FQNNGV. V lost 5 bases and J lost 4, with 19 bases in between. In DNA form, the CDR3 reads TGTGCCAGCAGCCTTAACCCCGTGGTGGGCCCAGATACGCAGTATTTT. This encodes CASSLNPVVGPDTQYF. The variable domain in full, with the rest retrieved from reference TRBV11-2 and TRBJ2-3, is EAGVAQSPRYKIIEKRQSVAFWCNPISGHATLYWYQQILGQGPKLLIQFQNNGVVDDSQLPKDRFSAERLKGVDSTLKIQPAKLEDSAVYLCASSLNPVVGPDTQYFGPGTRLTVL.

The chain employs TRBV6-2 or TRBV6-3 and TRBJ2-7; 12 bases match TRBD2. This CDR3 region has 15 residues. J gave up 5 bases and V 6 bases, and 8 bases lay outside the gene matches. The germline CDR1 and CDR2 sequences are MNHEY and SVGEGT. CDR3 region: CASSPGLAGSDEQYV. As DNA, the CDR3 is TGTGCCAGCAGCCCCGGACTAGCGGGATCGGACGAGCAGTACGTC.

The rearrangement links TRBV4-1 to TRBJ2-1; 11 positions agree with TRBD2. Germline V lookup: CDR1 MGHRA, CDR2 YSYEKL. The V segment lost 3 bases and the J segment 2 bases; nucleotides outside the gene matches: 0. This CDR3 has 15 amino acids. The CDR3 here is CASSQTSGTYNEQFF. Written as DNA, the CDR3 is TGCGCCAGCAGCCAGACTAGCGGGACCTACAATGAGCAGTTCTTC.

The chain combines TRBV21-1 with TRBJ1-2; the table's D call, TRBD1, has no DNA check behind it. TRBV21-1 is assigned pseudogene status. The CDR3 is 14 amino acids. Here the CDR3 DNA reads TGTGCCAGCAGCTTAGGGACACTACTAGGAGGCTACACCTTC. Amino acid sequence: CASSLGTLLGGYTF.

A word on this clone: At one of its ends the junction is not consistent with the germline gene, which may arise from a read error. This chain uses TRBV5-1 with TRBJ2-5; TRBD2 might be the D (6 bases). This CDR3 has 13 residues. Germline CDR1 SGHRS, CDR2 YFSETQ. In DNA form, the CDR3 reads TGTGCCAGCAGCTTGGAGGGAGCAGAGACCCAGTACTTC. Residues: CASSLEGAETQYF.

V usage is TRBV5-4 and J usage is TRBJ2-5; TRBD1 is a possible D gene (5 bases). In germline, CDR1 is SGHNT, CDR2 YYREEE (reference sequence). V shed 5 bases and J shed 3 bases, with 20 bases lying between them. The CDR3 extends over 16 amino acids. The CDR3 loop reads CASSPRVGHGEETQYF. CDR3 nucleotides: TGTGCCAGCAGTCCCAGGGTGGGCCACGGTGAAGAGACCCAGTACTTC.

The chain is built from TRBV6-4 and TRBJ2-7; 10 bases map to TRBD1. The CDR3 is made up of 13 amino acids. Germline V gene data show CDR1 as MRHNA and CDR2 as SNTAGT. V was clipped by 7 bases and J by 5 bases; unmatched bases: 5. CDR3 nucleotide sequence: TGTGCCAGCATCGGAGGACAGGGGGACGAGCAGTACGTC. This gives the protein CASIGGQGDEQYV.

The CDR3 loop is CASSIDRYANQPQHF. CDR3 sequence (DNA): TGTGCCAGTAGTATTGACAGGTACGCCAATCAGCCCCAGCATTTT. The chain carries TRBV19 and TRBJ1-5, with a tentative D call TRBD1 (6 bases). CDR3 size: 15 residues. CDR1 LNHDA and CDR2 SQIVND come from the germline V gene (reference sequence). The germline V and J ends were trimmed by 3 bases and 3 bases, with 12 bases remaining between them.